Listed here are 13 T cell receptor beta chains from one sample, sequenced in a study of Graves' ophthalmopathy and Graves' hyperthyroidism. RNA transcripts provided the template for amplifying TCR beta CDR3 regions. Investigators did first-round RT-PCR with HTBI primers, then second-round multiplex PCR. TCRdb ran MiXCR on the multiplex PCR reads and lists one entry per CDR3 protein. Counted here are about 400,000 distinct CDR3 sequences, approximately 16% occurring once; the ten biggest clones make up around 1.5%. The sequenced material came from peripheral blood. The receptors derive from a young woman with Graves' ophthalmopathy.

This clonotype has a count of ten or more. The rearrangement uses TRBV5-1 and TRBJ2-7; a possible D gene is TRBD2 (6 bases). Trimming left V 3 bases short and J 0 bases short, with 13 bases between. Germline CDR1 and CDR2: SGHRS and YFSETQ. The CDR3 covers 15 residues. CDR3 sequence (DNA): TGCGCCAGCAGCTCGGGACTCCAGAGCTCCTACGAGCAGTACTTC. Its translation: CASSSGLQSSYEQYF.

This clonotype occurred many times. This chain links TRBV20-1 with TRBJ2-7; TRBD2 agrees at 13 bases. Losses at the gene ends were 5 bases for V and 1 base for J; bases not matched to a gene: 2. In germline, CDR1 is DFQATT, CDR2 SNEGSKA (reference sequence). This CDR3 is 14 amino acids long. The CDR3 DNA sequence: TGCAGTGCTGGGACTAGCGGGACTTCCTACGAGCAGTACTTC. Its protein product is CSAGTSGTSYEQYF.

In this sample, this clonotype turned up a few times. The chain employs TRBV20-1 and TRBJ2-7; the D is unclear. Germline V gene sequence: CDR1 DFQATT, CDR2 SNEGSKA (reference sequence). The CDR3 sequence is 12 residues long. Between the trimmed V and J ends, which lost 3 bases and 0 bases, there was a span of 6 bases. This CDR3 is CSASPSSYEQYF. For the CDR3, the DNA is TGCAGTGCTAGCCCCAGCTCCTACGAGCAGTACTTC.

Concerning this clonotype: It may be a read error: a sequence one base away is much more abundant. The chain employs TRBV6-1 and TRBJ2-7, with a tentative D call TRBD1 (5 bases). Germline V gives CDR1 MNHNS, CDR2 SASEGT. The CDR3 length is 15 residues. For the CDR3, the DNA is TGTGCCAGCTCACCATCGAACAGGCCAGGGTACGGGCAGTACTTC. Its translation is CASSPSNRPGYGQYF.

The rearrangement uses TRBV6-2 or TRBV6-3 and TRBJ2-7; D unclear. V was clipped by 8 bases and J by 2 bases, with 16 bases between them. Germline CDR1 reads MNHEY; CDR2 reads SVGEGT. CDR3 length equals 14 residues. DNA for the CDR3: TGTGCCAGCCGGGTGGCCGTTGTAACCTACGAGCAGTACTTC. Its protein is CASRVAVVTYEQYF.

The chain has TRBV2 and TRBJ1-5; D gene uncertain. Germline loops: CDR1 SNHLY, CDR2 FYNNEI. The CDR3 runs to 15 residues. V was pared by 2 bases and J by 0 bases, with 8 bases between. CDR3 protein: CASSENWGSNQPQHF. CDR3 in DNA: TGTGCCAGCAGTGAAAATTGGGGTAGCAATCAGCCCCAGCATTTT.

The chain has TRBV6-5 and TRBJ1-2; 7 bases line up with TRBD1. The V gene's germline CDR1 is MNHEY and CDR2 SVGAGI. Trimming took 8 bases from V and 3 from J; bases not matched to a gene: 9. CDR3 length: 14 amino acids. CDR3 sequence: CASAFSTGHYGYTF. The CDR3 DNA reads as TGTGCCAGCGCTTTCTCGACAGGGCACTATGGCTACACCTTC.

This clonotype was recorded many times. This chain links TRBV4-3 with TRBJ1-1; D gene ambiguous. Germline V gene lookup returns CDR1 LGHNA and CDR2 YSLEER. This CDR3 has 14 amino acids. Trimming left V 3 bases short and J 4 bases short, with 12 bases between. Here the CDR3 reads CASSQEAPSTEAFF. CDR3 coding DNA: TGCGCCAGCAGCCAGGAAGCCCCGAGCACTGAAGCTTTCTTT.

Ten or more counts support this clonotype. V is TRBV12-3 or TRBV12-4 and J is TRBJ2-4; either TRBD1 or TRBD2 may supply D (5 bases each). Trimming took off 7 bases at V and 0 bases at J, with 16 bases between the two ends. The CDR3 spans 16 residues. CDR3 sequence (DNA): TGTGCCAGCATTCAAGGGGCGGCGGGAGCCAAAAACATTCAGTACTTC. This sequence encodes CASIQGAAGAKNIQYF.

V usage is TRBV28 and J usage is TRBJ1-5, with 8 nucleotides matching TRBD1. The CDR3 extends over 14 amino acids. J gave up 6 bases and V 7 bases, and 8 bases lay outside the gene matches. Germline assignment: CDR1 MDHEN and CDR2 SYDVKM. CDR3 DNA: TGTGCCAGCAAATGGACAGGGTACGGTCAGCCCCAGCATTTT. Translating gives CASKWTGYGQPQHF.

This clonotype occurred many times. This rearrangement joins TRBV7-3 to TRBJ2-1; TRBD2 matches 12 bases. The CDR3 contains 15 residues. After removal of 4 bases from V and 7 bases from J, the junction contained 5 bases not matched to a gene. The V gene's germline CDR1 is SGHTA and CDR2 FQGTGA. CDR3 sequence reads: CASSSELAGGNEQFF. For the CDR3, the DNA is TGTGCCAGCAGCTCCGAACTAGCGGGAGGAAATGAGCAGTTCTTC. The variable domain in full, completed from reference TRBV7-3 and TRBJ2-1, reads GAGVSQTPSNKVTEKGKYVELRCDPISGHTALYWYRQSLGQGPEFLIYFQGTGAADDSGLPNDRFFAVRPEGSVSTLKIQRTERGDSAVYLCASSSELAGGNEQFFGPGTRLTVL.

This sequence joins TRBV28 and TRBJ1-6; no clear D. Germline V gene lookup returns CDR1 MDHEN and CDR2 SYDVKM. V was pared by 2 bases and J by 9 bases, with 11 bases between. The CDR3 has 14 residues. CDR3 protein: CASSLRFVGSPLHF. The CDR3 DNA follows: TGTGCCAGCAGTTTAAGATTTGTCGGTTCACCCCTCCACTTT.

The table lists this clonotype with many counts. V gene TRBV6-5 combines with J gene TRBJ2-6, with D maybe TRBD1 (5 bases). Trimming shortened V by 0 bases and J by 2 bases, and 8 bases separated the two germline ends. Germline lookup yields CDR1 MNHEY and CDR2 SVGAGI. The CDR3 spans 16 residues. CDR3 sequence (DNA): TGTGCCAGCAGTTACTCGATAGGGGCTGGGGCCAACGTCCTGACTTTC. Translating gives CASSYSIGAGANVLTF.